These T cell receptor beta chains were read from a single sample in a study of CD8+CD57+ T cells in acquired aplastic anemia. TCRdb processed the reads anew with MiXCR; each CDR3 protein has one entry. The table has a few hundred thousand distinct CDR3 sequences, 50% to 65% seen once. The sequenced sample was sorted CD4+, CD8+, or CD8+CD57+ T cells (not recorded which) from PBMCs. Receptor source: a human donor with aplastic anemia. Each CDR3 is given with its conserved first and last residue. A D gene is named only where the DNA matches it firmly. Expanded clones get a size class; other rows say once, few or many, or leave the size out.

v_call	clone_size	d_call	j_call	cdr3_aa	cdr3_nt
TRBV2	.	.	TRBJ1-4	CASRVDRGPNEKLFF	TGTGCCAGCAGGGTGGACCGAGGCCCTAATGAAAAACTGTTTTTT
TRBV5-1	many	.	TRBJ1-1	CASSPGGPGSEAFF	TGCGCCAGCAGCCCGGGAGGTCCGGGGTCTGAAGCTTTCTTT
TRBV12-3/TRBV12-4	many	.	TRBJ1-5	CASSKTDGGQPQHF	TGTGCCAGCAGCAAAACGGACGGGGGCCAGCCCCAGCATTTT
TRBV29-1	.	.	TRBJ1-5	CSVVLGDGNQPQHF	TGCAGCGTTGTATTGGGGGATGGCAATCAGCCCCAGCATTTT
TRBV10-3	.	.	TRBJ2-1	CAITSDGLNEQFF	TGTGCCATCACAAGTGACGGGCTCAATGAGCAGTTCTTC
TRBV5-1	once	.	TRBJ1-2	CASSLAGTSGYTF	TGCGCCAGCAGCTTGGCAGGGACCTCCGGCTACACCTTC
TRBV20-1	.	TRBD1	TRBJ1-1	CSAGTGRGMNTEAFF	TGCAGTGCGGGGACAGGGAGAGGGATGAACACTGAAGCTTTCTTT
TRBV2	.	.	TRBJ1-2	CASVFEGALYGYTF	TGTGCCAGCGTCTTTGAAGGGGCACTCTATGGCTACACCTTC
TRBV11-2	.	.	TRBJ1-2	CASTNSPANYDYNF	TGTGCCAGCACTAACAGCCCCGCTAACTATGACTACAACTTC
TRBV27	many	.	TRBJ2-5	CASSLDGTQYF	TGTGCCAGCAGTTTAGACGGGACCCAGTACTTC
TRBV10-3	few	TRBD1	TRBJ1-6	CAISKHRDSNSPLHF	TGTGCCATCAGTAAACACCGGGACAGTAATTCACCCCTCCACTTT
TRBV2	.	TRBD2	TRBJ2-5	CASNEQAGATQYF	TGTGCCAGCAATGAGCAAGCGGGAGCGACCCAGTACTTC
TRBV20-1	.	TRBD1	TRBJ2-7	CSARGAIRDRSSYEQYF	TGCAGTGCTAGAGGGGCGATCAGGGACAGGAGCTCCTACGAGCAGTACTTC
TRBV6-5	.	TRBD1	TRBJ1-6	CASNIQGANSPLHF	TGTGCCAGCAACATACAGGGGGCTAATTCACCCCTCCACTTT
TRBV7-2	.	TRBD1	TRBJ2-3	CASSEGAGDTQYF	TGTGCCAGCAGCGAGGGGGCGGGAGATACGCAGTATTTT
TRBV20-1	.	.	TRBJ2-5	CSALYVRETQYF	TGCAGTGCACTTTATGTAAGAGAGACCCAGTACTTC
TRBV7-9	.	TRBD2	TRBJ2-1	CASSLAINSRLAGGYNEQFF	TGTGCCAGCAGCTTAGCAATTAACTCTAGACTAGCGGGAGGCTACAATGAGCAGTTCTTC
TRBV24-1	.	.	TRBJ2-3	CATSDPPGRTQYF	TGTGCCACCAGTGATCCGCCAGGCAGGACGCAGTATTTT
TRBV19	.	TRBD1	TRBJ1-2	CASPFTRDRGPTF	TGTGCCAGCCCTTTTACCAGGGACAGGGGTCCCACCTTC
TRBV2	few	.	TRBJ2-7	CASSLTAGYEQYF	TGTGCCAGCAGTTTGACAGCGGGCTACGAGCAGTACTTC
TRBV29-1	.	TRBD2	TRBJ2-1	CSVEAGGLANSQQFF	TGCAGCGTTGAGGCGGGAGGACTAGCCAATTCTCAGCAGTTCTTC
TRBV7-8	.	.	TRBJ2-5	CASSPGTQRWETQYF	TGTGCCAGCAGCCCCGGGACCCAGAGATGGGAGACCCAGTACTTC
TRBV2	.	.	TRBJ2-1	CTTRLRDEQFF	TGTACCACACGGCTCAGGGACGAGCAGTTCTTC
TRBV2	.	TRBD1	TRBJ1-6	CASRADTGGVSPLHF	TGTGCCAGCAGAGCCGACACAGGGGGTGTTTCACCCCTCCACTTT
TRBV9	.	.	TRBJ2-7	CASSLIQSSYEQYF	TGTGCCAGCAGCTTGATACAGTCTTCCTACGAGCAGTACTTC
TRBV7-9	.	.	TRBJ2-2	CASSFITGSSTGELFF	TGTGCCAGCAGCTTTATCACAGGGAGTAGCACCGGGGAGCTGTTTTTT
TRBV7-6	.	.	TRBJ2-7	CASSPLRDGYEQYF	TGTGCCAGCAGCCCCCTCCGGGACGGCTACGAGCAGTACTTC
TRBV30	.	.	TRBJ2-7	CAWSYKYEQYF	TGTGCCTGGAGCTATAAGTACGAGCAGTACTTC
TRBV18	few	.	TRBJ1-1	CASSAGQKMLNTEAFF	TGTGCCAGCTCAGCTGGACAGAAGATGTTGAACACTGAAGCTTTCTTT
TRBV25-1	.	TRBD2	TRBJ2-3	CASSGKGLAGPTDTQYF	TGTGCCAGCAGTGGTAAGGGACTAGCGGGCCCAACAGATACGCAGTATTTT
TRBV19	few	TRBD1	TRBJ1-6	CASSTWEGASGNSPLHF	TGTGCCAGTAGCACCTGGGAGGGGGCAAGTGGGAATTCACCCCTCCACTTT
TRBV5-1	many	.	TRBJ1-3	CASSLGGKSSGNTIYF	TGCGCCAGCAGCTTAGGGGGTAAGAGCTCTGGAAACACCATATATTTT
TRBV7-2	.	.	TRBJ1-5	CASSLGGDTRNQPQHF	TGTGCCAGCAGCTTAGGAGGGGACACGCGAAATCAGCCCCAGCATTTT
TRBV20-1	.	TRBD2	TRBJ2-5	CSAPGTSGAAEYF	TGCAGTGCCCCCGGGACTAGCGGGGCGGCGGAGTACTTC
TRBV7-9	.	TRBD1	TRBJ1-1	CASSTGGGTEAFF	TGTGCCAGCAGCACAGGGGGGGGCACTGAAGCTTTCTTT
TRBV10-3	many	.	TRBJ1-1	CAISVSGGEGTEAFF	TGTGCCATCAGTGTCAGTGGGGGGGAAGGCACTGAAGCTTTCTTT
TRBV24-1	.	.	TRBJ2-5	CATSDSRGLVETQYF	TGTGCCACCAGTGATTCGAGGGGATTGGTAGAGACCCAGTACTTC
TRBV15	.	.	TRBJ1-2	CATSRAEGGTIGYTF	TGTGCCACCAGCAGAGCAGAGGGAGGGACCATAGGCTACACCTTC
TRBV24-1	.	TRBD1	TRBJ1-6	CATSDPDRGGRSPLHF	TGTGCCACCAGTGACCCGGACAGGGGAGGAAGGTCACCCCTCCACTTT
TRBV29-1	many	.	TRBJ2-3	CSTGPLKIDTQYF	TGCAGCACCGGACCTCTTAAGATAGATACGCAGTATTTT
TRBV24-1	many	TRBD2	TRBJ2-1	CATSDEGGAYNEQFF	TGTGCCACCAGTGATGAGGGAGGGGCCTACAATGAGCAGTTCTTC
TRBV24-1	.	TRBD1	TRBJ1-2	CATSGRDSNYGYTF	TGTGCCACCAGTGGCCGGGACAGTAACTATGGCTACACCTTC